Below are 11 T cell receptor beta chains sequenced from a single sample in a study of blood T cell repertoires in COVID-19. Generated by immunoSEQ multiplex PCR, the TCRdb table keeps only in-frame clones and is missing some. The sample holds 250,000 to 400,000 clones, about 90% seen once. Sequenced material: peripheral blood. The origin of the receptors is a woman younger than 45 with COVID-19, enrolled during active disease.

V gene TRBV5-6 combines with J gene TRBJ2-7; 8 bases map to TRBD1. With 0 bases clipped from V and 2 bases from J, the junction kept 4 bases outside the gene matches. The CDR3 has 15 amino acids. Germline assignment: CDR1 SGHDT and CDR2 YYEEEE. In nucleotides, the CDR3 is TGTGCCAGCAGCTTGGTGGACAGGGACACCTACGAGCAGTACTTC. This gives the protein CASSLVDRDTYEQYF.

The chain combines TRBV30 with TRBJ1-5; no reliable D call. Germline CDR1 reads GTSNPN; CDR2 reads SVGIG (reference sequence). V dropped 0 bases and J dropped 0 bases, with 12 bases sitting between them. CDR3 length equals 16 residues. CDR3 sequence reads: CAWSVNLGSSNQPQHF. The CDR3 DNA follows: TGTGCCTGGAGTGTAAATTTGGGGAGTAGCAATCAGCCCCAGCATTTT. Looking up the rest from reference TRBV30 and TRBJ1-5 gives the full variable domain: SQTIHQWPATLVQPVGSPLSLECTVEGTSNPNLYWYRQAAGRGLQLLFYSVGIGQISSEVPQNLSASRPQDRQFILSSKKLLLSDSGFYLCAWSVNLGSSNQPQHFGDGTRLSIL.

The CDR3 sequence: CASSNGLAEQFF. CDR3 DNA: TGTGCCAGCAGTAACGGACTAGCCGAACAGTTCTTC. This chain uses TRBV12-3 or TRBV12-4 with TRBJ2-1; TRBD2 agrees at 8 bases. The CDR3 loop spans 12 amino acids. Trimming cost V 5 bases and J 13 bases; bases outside gene matches: 7.

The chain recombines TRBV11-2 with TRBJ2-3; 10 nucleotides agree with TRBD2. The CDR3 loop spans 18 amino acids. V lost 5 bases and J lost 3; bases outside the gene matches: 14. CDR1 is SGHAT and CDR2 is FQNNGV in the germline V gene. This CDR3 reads CASSRIPRLAGGTDTQYF. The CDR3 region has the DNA TGTGCCAGCAGCCGAATTCCGAGACTAGCGGGCGGTACAGATACGCAGTATTTT.

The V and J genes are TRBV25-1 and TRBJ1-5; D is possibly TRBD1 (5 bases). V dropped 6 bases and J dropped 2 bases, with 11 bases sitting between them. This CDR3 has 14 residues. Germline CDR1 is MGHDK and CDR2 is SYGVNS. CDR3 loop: CASRSGTGNQPQHF. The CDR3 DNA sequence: TGTGCCAGCAGATCAGGGACTGGCAATCAGCCCCAGCATTTT.

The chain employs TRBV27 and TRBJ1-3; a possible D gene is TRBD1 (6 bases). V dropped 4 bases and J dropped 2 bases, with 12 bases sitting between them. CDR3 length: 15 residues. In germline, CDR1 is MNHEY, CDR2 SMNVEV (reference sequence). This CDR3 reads CASSSFRGAGNTIYF. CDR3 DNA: TGTGCCAGCAGTTCTTTCAGGGGAGCTGGAAACACCATATATTTT.

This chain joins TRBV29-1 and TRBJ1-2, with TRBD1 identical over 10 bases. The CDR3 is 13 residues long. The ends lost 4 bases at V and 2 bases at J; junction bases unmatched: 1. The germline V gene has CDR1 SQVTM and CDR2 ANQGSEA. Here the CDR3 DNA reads TGCAGCGTTGCGACAGGGGGCAACTATGGCTACACCTTC. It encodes CSVATGGNYGYTF.

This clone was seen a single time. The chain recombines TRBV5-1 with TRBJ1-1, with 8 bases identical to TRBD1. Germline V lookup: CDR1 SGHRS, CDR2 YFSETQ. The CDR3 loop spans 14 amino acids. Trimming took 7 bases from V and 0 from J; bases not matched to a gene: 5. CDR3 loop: CASRSGGMNTEAFF. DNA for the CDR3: TGCGCCAGCCGCTCAGGGGGCATGAACACTGAAGCTTTCTTT.

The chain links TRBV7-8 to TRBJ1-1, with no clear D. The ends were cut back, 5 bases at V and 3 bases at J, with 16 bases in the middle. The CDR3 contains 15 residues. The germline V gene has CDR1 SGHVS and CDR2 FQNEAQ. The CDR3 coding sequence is TGTGCCAGCAGCGTCCGGGTCCCGAGGGACACTGAAGCTTTCTTT. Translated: CASSVRVPRDTEAFF. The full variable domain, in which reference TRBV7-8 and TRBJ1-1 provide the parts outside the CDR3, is GAGVSQSPRYKVAKRGQDVALRCDPISGHVSLFWYQQALGQGPEFLTYFQNEAQLDKSGLPSDRFFAERPEGSVSTLKIQRTQQEDSAVYLCASSVRVPRDTEAFFGQGTRLTVV.

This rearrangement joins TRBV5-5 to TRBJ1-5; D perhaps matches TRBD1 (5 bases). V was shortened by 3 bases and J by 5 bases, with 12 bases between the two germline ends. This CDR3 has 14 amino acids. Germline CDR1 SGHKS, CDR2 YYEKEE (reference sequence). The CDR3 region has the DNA TGTGCCAGCAGCTCAAACCAGGGTTATCAGCCCCAGCATTTT. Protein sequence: CASSSNQGYQPQHF.

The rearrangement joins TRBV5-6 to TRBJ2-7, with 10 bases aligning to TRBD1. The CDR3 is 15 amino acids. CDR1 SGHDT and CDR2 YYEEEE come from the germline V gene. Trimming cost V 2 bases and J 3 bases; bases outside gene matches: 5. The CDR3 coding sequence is TGTGCCAGCAGCTTCCGGGACAGGGGACTCTACGAGCAGTACTTC. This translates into CASSFRDRGLYEQYF. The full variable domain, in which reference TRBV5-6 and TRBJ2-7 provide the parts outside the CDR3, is DAGVTQSPTHLIKTRGQQVTLRCSPKSGHDTVSWYQQALGQGPQFIFQYYEEEERQRGNFPDRFSGHQFPNYSSELNVNALLLGDSALYLCASSFRDRGLYEQYFGPGTRLTVT.